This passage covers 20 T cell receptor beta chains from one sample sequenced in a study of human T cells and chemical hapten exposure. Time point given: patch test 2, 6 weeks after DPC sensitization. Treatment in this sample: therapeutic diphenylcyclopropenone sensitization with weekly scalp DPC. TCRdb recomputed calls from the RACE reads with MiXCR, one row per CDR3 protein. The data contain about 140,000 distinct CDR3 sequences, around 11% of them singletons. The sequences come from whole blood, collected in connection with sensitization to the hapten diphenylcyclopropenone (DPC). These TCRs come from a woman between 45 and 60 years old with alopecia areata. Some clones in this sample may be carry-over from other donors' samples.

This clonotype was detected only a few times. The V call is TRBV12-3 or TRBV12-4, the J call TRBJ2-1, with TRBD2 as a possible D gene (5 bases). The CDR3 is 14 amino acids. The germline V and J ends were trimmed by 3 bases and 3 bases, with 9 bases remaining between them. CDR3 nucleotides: TGTGCCAGCAGTTTTGTGCGGGTCTACAATGAGCAGTTCTTC. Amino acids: CASSFVRVYNEQFF.

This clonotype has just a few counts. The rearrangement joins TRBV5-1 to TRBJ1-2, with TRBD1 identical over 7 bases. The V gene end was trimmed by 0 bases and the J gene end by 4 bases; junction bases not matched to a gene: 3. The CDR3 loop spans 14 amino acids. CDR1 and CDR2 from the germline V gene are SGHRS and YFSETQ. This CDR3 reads CASSLAGTAYGYTF. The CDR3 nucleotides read TGCGCCAGCAGCTTGGCCGGGACAGCCTATGGCTACACCTTC. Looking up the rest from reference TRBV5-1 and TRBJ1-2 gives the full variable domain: KAGVTQTPRYLIKTRGQQVTLSCSPISGHRSVSWYQQTPGQGLQFLFEYFSETQRNKGNFPGRFSGRQFSNSRSEMNVSTLELGDSALYLCASSLAGTAYGYTFGSGTRLTVV.

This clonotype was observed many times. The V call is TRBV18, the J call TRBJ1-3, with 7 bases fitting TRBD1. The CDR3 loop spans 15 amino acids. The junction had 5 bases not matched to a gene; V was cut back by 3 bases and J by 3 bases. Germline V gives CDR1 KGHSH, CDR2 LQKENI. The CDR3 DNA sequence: TGTGCCAGCTCACCTACAGGGGAAGGTGGAAACACCATATATTTT. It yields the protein CASSPTGEGGNTIYF.

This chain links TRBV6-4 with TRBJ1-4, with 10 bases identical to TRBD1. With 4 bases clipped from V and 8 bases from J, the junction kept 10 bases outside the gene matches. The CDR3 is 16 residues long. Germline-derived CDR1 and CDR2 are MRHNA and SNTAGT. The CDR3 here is CASSGPGTGVTEKLFF. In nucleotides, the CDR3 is TGTGCCAGCAGTGGGCCCGGGACAGGGGTCACGGAAAAACTGTTTTTT.

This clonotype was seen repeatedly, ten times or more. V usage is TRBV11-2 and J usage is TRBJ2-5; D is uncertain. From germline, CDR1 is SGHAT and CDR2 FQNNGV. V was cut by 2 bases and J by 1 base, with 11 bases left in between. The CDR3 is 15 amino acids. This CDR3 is CASSLSAQTQETQYF. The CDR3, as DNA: TGTGCCAGCAGCTTAAGTGCTCAGACCCAAGAGACCCAGTACTTC.

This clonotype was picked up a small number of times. The CDR3 is CASSLSGTWGNSPLHF. The CDR3 DNA reads TGTGCCAGCAGTTTATCCGGGACATGGGGAAATTCACCCCTCCACTTT. This chain uses TRBV28 with TRBJ1-6, with D possibly matching TRBD1 (6 bases). The CDR3 covers 16 residues. Trimming left V 1 base short and J 7 bases short, with 14 bases between. CDR1 and CDR2 (germline): MDHEN, SYDVKM. The variable domain in full, with the rest retrieved from reference TRBV28 and TRBJ1-6, is DVKVTQSSRYLVKRTGEKVFLECVQDMDHENMFWYRQDPGLGLRLIYFSYDVKMKEKGDIPEGYSVSREKKERFSLILESASTNQTSMYLCASSLSGTWGNSPLHFGNGTRLTVT.

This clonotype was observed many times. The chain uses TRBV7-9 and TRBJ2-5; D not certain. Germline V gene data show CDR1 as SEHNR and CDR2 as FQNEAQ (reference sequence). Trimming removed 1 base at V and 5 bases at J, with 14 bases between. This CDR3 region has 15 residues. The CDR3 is CASSLVVGLTETQYF. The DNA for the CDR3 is TGTGCCAGCAGCTTAGTAGTGGGTTTGACGGAGACCCAGTACTTC. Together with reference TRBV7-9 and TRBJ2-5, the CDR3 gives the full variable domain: DTGVSQNPRHKITKRGQNVTFRCDPISEHNRLYWYRQTLGQGPEFLTYFQNEAQLEKSRLLSDRFSAERPKGSFSTLEIQRTEQGDSAMYLCASSLVVGLTETQYFGPGTRLLVL.

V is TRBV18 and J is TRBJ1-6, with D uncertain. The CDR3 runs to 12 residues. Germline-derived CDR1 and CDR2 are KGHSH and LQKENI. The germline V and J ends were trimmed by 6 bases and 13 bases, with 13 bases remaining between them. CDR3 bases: TGTGCCAGCTCGCCGACGGGTCGGCCCCTCCACTTT. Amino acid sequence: CASSPTGRPLHF.

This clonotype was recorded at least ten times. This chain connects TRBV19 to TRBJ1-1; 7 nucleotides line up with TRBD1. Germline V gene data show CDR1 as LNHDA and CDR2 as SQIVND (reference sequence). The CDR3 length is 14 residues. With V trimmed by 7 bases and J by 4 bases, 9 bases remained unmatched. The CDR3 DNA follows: TGTGCCAGTAAGGAACAGGGGCTGTCCACTGAAGCTTTCTTT. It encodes CASKEQGLSTEAFF. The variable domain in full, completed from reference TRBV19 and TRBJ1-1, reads DGGITQSPKYLFRKEGQNVTLSCEQNLNHDAMYWYRQDPGQGLRLIYYSQIVNDFQKGDIAEGYSVSREKKESFPLTVTSAQKNPTAFYLCASKEQGLSTEAFFGQGTRLTVV.

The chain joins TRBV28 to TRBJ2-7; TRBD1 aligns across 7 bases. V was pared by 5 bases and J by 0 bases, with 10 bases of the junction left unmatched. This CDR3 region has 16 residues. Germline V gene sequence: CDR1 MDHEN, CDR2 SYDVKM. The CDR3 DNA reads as TGTGCCAGCAGTCCGCAGGGGACAGTGCTCTCCTACGAGCAGTACTTC. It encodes CASSPQGTVLSYEQYF.

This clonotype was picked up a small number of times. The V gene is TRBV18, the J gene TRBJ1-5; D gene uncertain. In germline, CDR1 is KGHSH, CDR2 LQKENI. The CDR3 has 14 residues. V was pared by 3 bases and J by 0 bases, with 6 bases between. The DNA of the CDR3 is TGTGCCAGCTCACCTAATAATAGCAATCAGCCCCAGCATTTT. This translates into CASSPNNSNQPQHF.

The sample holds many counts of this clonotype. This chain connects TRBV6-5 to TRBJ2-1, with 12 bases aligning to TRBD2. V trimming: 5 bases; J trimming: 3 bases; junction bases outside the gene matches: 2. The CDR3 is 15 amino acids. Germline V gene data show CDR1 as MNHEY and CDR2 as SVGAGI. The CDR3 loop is CASSRTSGIYNEQFF. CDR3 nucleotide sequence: TGTGCCAGCAGTCGGACTAGCGGGATCTACAATGAGCAGTTCTTC.

The CDR3: CASSKEGLAGQSTDTQYF. As DNA, the CDR3 is TGTGCCAGCAGCAAAGAGGGACTAGCGGGACAAAGCACAGATACGCAGTATTTT. This chain joins TRBV7-2 and TRBJ2-3; 13 bases match TRBD2. With 5 bases clipped from V and 0 bases from J, the junction kept 8 bases outside the gene matches. Germline V CDR1 and CDR2: SGHTA, FQGNSA. The CDR3 covers 18 residues.

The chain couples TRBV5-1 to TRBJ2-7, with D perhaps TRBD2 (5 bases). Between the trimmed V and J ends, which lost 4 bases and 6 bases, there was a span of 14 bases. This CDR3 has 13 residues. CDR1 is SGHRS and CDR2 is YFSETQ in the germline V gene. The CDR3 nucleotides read TGCGCCAGCAGCCCCGAGGGCATCTCCGAGCAGTACTTC. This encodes CASSPEGISEQYF.

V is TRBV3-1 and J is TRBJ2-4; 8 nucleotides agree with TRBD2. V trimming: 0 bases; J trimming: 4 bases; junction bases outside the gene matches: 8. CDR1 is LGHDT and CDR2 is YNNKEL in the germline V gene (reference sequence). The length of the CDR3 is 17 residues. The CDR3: CASSQDGGIAGKNIQYF. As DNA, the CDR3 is TGTGCCAGCAGCCAAGATGGTGGGATAGCGGGAAAAAACATTCAGTACTTC. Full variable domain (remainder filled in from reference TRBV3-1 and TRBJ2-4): DTAVSQTPKYLVTQMGNDKSIKCEQNLGHDTMYWYKQDSKKFLKIMFSYNNKELIINETVPNRFSPKSPDKAHLNLHINSLELGDSAVYFCASSQDGGIAGKNIQYFGAGTRLSVL.

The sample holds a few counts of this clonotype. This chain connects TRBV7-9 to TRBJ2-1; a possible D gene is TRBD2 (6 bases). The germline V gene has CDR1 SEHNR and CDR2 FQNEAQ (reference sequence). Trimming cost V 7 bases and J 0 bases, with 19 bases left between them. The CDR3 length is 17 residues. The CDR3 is CASTQLRGTRSYNEQFF. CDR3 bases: TGTGCCAGCACTCAACTCCGCGGGACCCGCTCCTACAATGAGCAGTTCTTC.

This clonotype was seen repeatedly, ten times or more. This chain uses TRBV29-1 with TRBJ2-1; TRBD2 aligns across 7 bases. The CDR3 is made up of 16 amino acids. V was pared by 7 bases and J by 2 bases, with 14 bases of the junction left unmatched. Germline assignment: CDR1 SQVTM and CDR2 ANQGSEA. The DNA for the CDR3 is TGCAGCGCCGCGACCGGCGGGAGTAGTGCCTACAATGAGCAGTTCTTC. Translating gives CSAATGGSSAYNEQFF.

The CDR3 sequence: CASTPWEGVNTEAFF. CDR3 nucleotides: TGTGCCAGCACCCCCTGGGAGGGTGTGAACACTGAAGCTTTCTTT. This chain uses TRBV2 with TRBJ1-1; D unclear. The CDR3 extends over 15 amino acids. Germline assignment: CDR1 SNHLY and CDR2 FYNNEI. Trimming cost V 7 bases and J 0 bases, with 15 bases left between them.

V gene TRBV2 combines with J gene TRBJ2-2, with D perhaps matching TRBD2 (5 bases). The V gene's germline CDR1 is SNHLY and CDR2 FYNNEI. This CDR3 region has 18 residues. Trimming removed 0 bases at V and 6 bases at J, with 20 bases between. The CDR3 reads CASSEALLAPSRSGELFF. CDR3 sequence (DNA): TGTGCCAGCAGTGAAGCCCTCCTAGCTCCCTCTCGATCCGGGGAGCTGTTTTTT.

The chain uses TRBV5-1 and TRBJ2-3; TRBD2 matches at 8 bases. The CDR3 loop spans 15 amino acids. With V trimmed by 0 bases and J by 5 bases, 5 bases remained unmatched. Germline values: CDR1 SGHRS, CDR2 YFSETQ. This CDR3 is CASSLDGRAGDTQYF. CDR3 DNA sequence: TGCGCCAGCAGCTTGGACGGGAGGGCCGGAGATACGCAGTATTTT.